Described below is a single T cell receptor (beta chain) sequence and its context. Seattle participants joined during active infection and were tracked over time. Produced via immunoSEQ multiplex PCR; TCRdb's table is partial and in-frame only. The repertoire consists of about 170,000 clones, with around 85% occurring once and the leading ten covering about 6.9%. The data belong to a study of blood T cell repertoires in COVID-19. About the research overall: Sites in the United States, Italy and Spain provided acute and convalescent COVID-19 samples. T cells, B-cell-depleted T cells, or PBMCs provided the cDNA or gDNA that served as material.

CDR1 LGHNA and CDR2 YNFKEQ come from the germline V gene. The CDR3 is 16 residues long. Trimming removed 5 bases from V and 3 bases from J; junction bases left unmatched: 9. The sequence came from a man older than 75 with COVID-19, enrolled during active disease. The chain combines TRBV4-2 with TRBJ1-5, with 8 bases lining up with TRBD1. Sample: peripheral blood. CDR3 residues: CASSETGTGLNQPQHF. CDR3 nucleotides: TGTGCCAGCAGCGAGACCGGGACAGGCCTCAATCAGCCCCAGCATTTT.